The 6 T cell receptor beta chains below come from one sample, sequenced in a study of T cell responses to AZD1222 COVID-19 vaccine. Generated by immunoSEQ multiplex PCR, the TCRdb table keeps only in-frame clones and is missing some. The table includes over 150,000 clones, 75% to 90% detected once. The starting material was peripheral blood, obtained on day 0 of AZD1222 vaccination. The source is an adult in good health.

V and J are TRBV7-2 and TRBJ2-5; 10 bases are a match to TRBD1. This CDR3 is built from 15 residues. After removal of 5 bases from V and 1 base from J, the junction contained 4 bases not matched to a gene. Germline V gene data show CDR1 as SGHTA and CDR2 as FQGNSA. DNA of the CDR3: TGTGCCAGCAGCAACCGACAGGGGGCCCAAGAGACCCAGTACTTC. Protein product: CASSNRQGAQETQYF.

This sequence joins TRBV3-1 (or the pseudogene TRBV3-2) and TRBJ2-3; no firm D call. CDR3 length: 14 residues. Trimming took 3 bases from V and 2 from J, leaving 9 bases between them. CDR1 and CDR2 from the germline V gene are LGHDT and YNNKEL (reference sequence). CDR3 sequence (DNA): TGTGCCAGCAGCCATGGTACAAACACAGATACGCAGTATTTT. This gives the protein CASSHGTNTDTQYF.

This chain links TRBV6-5 with TRBJ1-3; D is uncertain. This CDR3 spans 15 amino acids. The V end lost 6 bases, the J end lost 1 base, and 13 bases lay between the germline ends. In germline, CDR1 is MNHEY, CDR2 SVGAGI. The CDR3 DNA reads TGTGCCAGCAGCCCCTCGGTGTCTTCTGGAAACACCATATATTTT. Amino acid sequence: CASSPSVSSGNTIYF.

The J gene is TRBJ2-7, the V gene TRBV7-9; D uncertain. The CDR3 loop spans 12 amino acids. V gave up 0 bases and J gave up 6 bases, with 6 bases separating them. Looked up from germline, CDR1 is SEHNR and CDR2 is FQNEAQ (reference sequence). CDR3 residues: CASSLASSEQYF. CDR3 nucleotide sequence: TGTGCCAGCAGCTTAGCCAGTAGCGAGCAGTACTTC. Variable domain in full (rest from reference TRBV7-9 and TRBJ2-7): DTGVSQNPRHKITKRGQNVTFRCDPISEHNRLYWYRQTLGQGPEFLTYFQNEAQLEKSRLLSDRFSAERPKGSFSTLEIQRTEQGDSAMYLCASSLASSEQYFGPGTRLTVT.

This clone was counted once. This chain connects TRBV12-3 or TRBV12-4 to TRBJ1-1, with D possibly being TRBD1 (6 bases). V gave up 4 bases and J gave up 3 bases, with 9 bases separating them. The CDR3 has 13 residues. CDR3 coding DNA: TGTGCCAGCAGTTACCAGGGGCACACTGAAGCTTTCTTT. Protein: CASSYQGHTEAFF.

The chain combines TRBV7-8 with TRBJ2-4; D is possibly TRBD1 (5 bases). The ends were cut back, 5 bases at V and 8 bases at J, with 13 bases in the middle. This CDR3 is built from 13 residues. Germline CDR1 reads SGHVS; CDR2 reads FQNEAQ. The CDR3 protein is CASSARARDIQYF. DNA of the CDR3: TGTGCCAGCAGCGCCCGGGCCAGGGACATTCAGTACTTC.